The sequence of this T cell receptor (beta chain) was determined in a study of lung T cells in sarcoidosis with Löfgren's syndrome. The CDR3 is 14 residues long. Germline values: CDR1 MDHEN, CDR2 SYDVKM. V lost 8 bases to trimming and J lost 9 bases, with 20 bases between them. This clonotype has a count of ten or more. TCRdb processed the reads anew with MiXCR; each CDR3 protein has one entry. The table records 55,000 to 80,000 distinct CDR3 sequences, less than 25% of them present only once. The V and J genes are TRBV28 and TRBJ2-1; the D gene could be TRBD1 or TRBD2 (5 bases each). The receptor comes from a human donor with sarcoidosis (Löfgren's syndrome or another form), or a control subject (not recorded which). The specimen sequenced was CD4+ T cells from PBMCs. DNA for the CDR3: TGTGCCAGCGAAAGGGAGACAGTCTACGGTGAGCAGTTCTTC. Translation: CASERETVYGEQFF.